One T cell receptor beta chain is described in this entry. As yet, its antigen is unknown. This entry belongs to a study of cytomegalovirus exposure and HLA in healthy donors. Study-wide background: One earlier analysis, a look at 200 million or so T cells, found roughly 110 million unique TCR beta sequences. Study-level findings and limits: Reports showed the classifier diagnosing cytomegalovirus status with high specificity and sensitivity. TCR beta chain V- and J-gene trimming was linked, in a later analysis, to a missense variant in DCLRE1C. Follow-up analysis found HLA locus-dependent TCR association rates, highest for DRB1 and lowest for HLA-C.

The PCR was carried out with 60 Vbeta primers and 13 Jbeta primers. TCRdb's table, derived via immunoSEQ multiplex PCR, lists solely in-frame clones and lacks some. The repertoire holds over 100,000 clones, roughly 75% seen once, with roughly 5.5% in the top ten. The CDR3 contains 15 residues. Trimming removed 5 bases from V and 3 bases from J, with 14 bases in between. Germline CDR1 SGHVS, CDR2 FQNEAQ. The specimen sequenced was PBMCs. V and J are TRBV7-8 and TRBJ1-3; a possible D gene is TRBD1 (5 bases). The origin of this receptor is a man younger than 40 in good health and CMV-seronegative. The CDR3 spells CASSRTRVDGNTIYF. CDR3 nucleotides: TGTGCCAGCAGCCGAACCAGGGTAGATGGAAACACCATATATTTT.